This T cell receptor beta chain was observed in a study of blood T cell repertoires in COVID-19. Across the study: The study drew acute and convalescent COVID-19 samples from the United States, Italy and Spain. T cells, B-cell-depleted T cells, or PBMCs supplied cDNA or gDNA.

Clones were read by immunoSEQ multiplex PCR, and TCRdb kept only the in-frame ones, dropping some. The sample carries 130,000 to 150,000 clones, roughly 86% recorded once. Trimming stripped 4 bases from V and 2 bases from J, with 26 bases between. Germline loops: CDR1 MNHEY, CDR2 SMNVEV (reference sequence). The CDR3 extends over 19 amino acids. This receptor was identified in a man aged 45-65 years with active or convalescent COVID-19. The sequencing input was peripheral blood. J is TRBJ2-5 and V is TRBV27; D may be TRBD2 (5 bases). This CDR3 is CASSYATGREPEKQETQYF. The CDR3 DNA follows: TGTGCCAGCAGTTATGCAACTGGTCGGGAACCAGAGAAACAAGAGACCCAGTACTTC.